Presented here are 32 T cell receptor beta chains from one specimen sequenced in a study of blood T cell repertoires in COVID-19. Some clones are missing from TCRdb's copy, which holds only in-frame ones; the method was immunoSEQ multiplex PCR. Counted here are about 490,000 clones, 80% to 90% occurring once; the ten biggest clones make up more than 3%. Sequenced material: peripheral blood. The receptors here all came from a human donor in a cohort sampled during active COVID-19.

The chain couples TRBV9 to TRBJ2-1, with unresolved D. The CDR3 is 16 amino acids. Trimming took off 3 bases at V and 2 bases at J, with 15 bases between the two ends. The germline V gene encodes CDR1 SGDLS and CDR2 YYNGEE. The CDR3, as DNA: TGTGCCAGCAGCGCCCAGACCCGCAGCGCCTACAATGAGCAGTTCTTC. Its protein product is CASSAQTRSAYNEQFF. The full variable domain, its missing parts supplied by reference TRBV9 and TRBJ2-1, is DSGVTQTPKHLITATGQRVTLRCSPRSGDLSVYWYQQSLDQGLQFLIQYYNGEERAKGNILERFSAQQFPDLHSELNLSSLELGDSALYFCASSAQTRSAYNEQFFGPGTRLTVL.

CDR3 in DNA: TGCGCCAGTAGCCGGGACAGGGATTACGAGCAGTACTTC. Residues: CASSRDRDYEQYF. The V and J genes are TRBV5-1 and TRBJ2-7, with 9 bases that match TRBD1. Germline CDR1 SGHRS, CDR2 YFSETQ. CDR3 size: 13 residues. V shed 8 bases, J shed 4 bases, and the junction held 7 bases outside the gene matches.

There are a few counts of this clone. The V and J genes are TRBV30 and TRBJ1-2; D might be TRBD1 (6 bases). In germline, CDR1 is GTSNPN, CDR2 SVGIG (reference sequence). This CDR3 contains 15 residues. V was cut by 1 base and J by 4 bases, with 16 bases left in between. The CDR3 region is CAWSAGDAALYGYTF. The CDR3 bases are TGTGCCTGGAGTGCAGGGGATGCCGCCCTCTATGGCTACACCTTC.

The rearrangement joins TRBV27 to TRBJ2-1; TRBD2 agrees at 11 bases. The CDR3 consists of 16 residues. In germline, CDR1 is MNHEY, CDR2 SMNVEV (reference sequence). Losses at the gene ends were 2 bases for V and 3 bases for J; bases not matched to a gene: 3. The CDR3 is CASSLEGTSGYNEQFF. The DNA for the CDR3 is TGTGCCAGCAGTTTAGAAGGGACTAGCGGCTACAATGAGCAGTTCTTC.

This clone showed up just a few times. This chain uses TRBV2 with TRBJ2-1; TRBD2 is a possible D gene (6 bases). Germline V gene sequence: CDR1 SNHLY, CDR2 FYNNEI. The length of the CDR3 is 14 residues. V was cut by 6 bases and J by 4 bases, with 13 bases left in between. The CDR3 here is CASRREADYNEQFF. The CDR3 nucleotides read TGTGCCAGCAGAAGGGAGGCGGATTACAATGAGCAGTTCTTC.

The chain employs TRBV5-1 and TRBJ1-1, with a possible D match to TRBD1 (5 bases). CDR1 and CDR2 from the germline V gene are SGHRS and YFSETQ. V lost 4 bases, J lost 3 bases, and 13 bases lay in between. CDR3 length: 14 amino acids. The CDR3 loop is CASSQTWGDTEAFF. In DNA, the CDR3 is TGCGCCAGCAGCCAGACGTGGGGGGACACTGAAGCTTTCTTT.

The chain has TRBV7-6 and TRBJ2-3; the match to TRBD2 covers 10 bases. V gave up 5 bases and J gave up 1 base; unmatched junction bases: 3. The germline gives CDR1 SGHVS, CDR2 FNYEAQ. The CDR3 covers 15 residues. CDR3 in DNA: TGTGCCAGCAGCCTCGGACTAGCGGGCACAGATACGCAGTATTTT. Amino acids: CASSLGLAGTDTQYF.

This chain's CDR3 is CASSPGPGQGEKLFF. The CDR3 nucleotides read TGTGCCAGCAGCCCCGGGCCGGGACAGGGAGAAAAACTGTTTTTT. The V and J genes are TRBV5-5 and TRBJ1-4, with 9 bases aligning to TRBD1. The CDR3 totals 15 residues. Germline V gives CDR1 SGHKS, CDR2 YYEKEE (reference sequence). The V gene end was trimmed by 4 bases and the J gene end by 8 bases; junction bases not matched to a gene: 9.

The rearrangement uses TRBV5-1 and TRBJ2-7; D might be TRBD2 (6 bases). Trimming pared 4 bases from V and 0 bases from J, leaving 20 bases between. From germline, CDR1 is SGHRS and CDR2 YFSETQ. This CDR3 spans 17 amino acids. This chain's CDR3 is CASSPDLWRGPSYEQYF. CDR3 nucleotides: TGCGCCAGCAGCCCGGACCTGTGGAGGGGCCCCTCCTACGAGCAGTACTTC.

The chain employs TRBV10-3 and TRBJ2-3, with 9 bases lining up with TRBD2. The CDR3 spans 18 residues. The V gene end was trimmed by 4 bases and the J gene end by 0 bases; junction bases not matched to a gene: 11. Germline V gives CDR1 ENHRY, CDR2 SYGVKD. The CDR3 DNA sequence: TGTGCCATCAGTGTGGACGCGGGCGGGAGGGCTAGCACAGATACGCAGTATTTT. It yields the protein CAISVDAGGRASTDTQYF.

The chain has TRBV10-3 and TRBJ1-1, with unresolved D. The CDR3 covers 12 residues. Per the germline V gene, CDR1 is ENHRY and CDR2 is SYGVKD. Trimming stripped 4 bases from V and 4 bases from J, with 7 bases between. The CDR3 sequence is CAISVSGTEAFF. The CDR3 region has the DNA TGTGCCATCAGTGTTTCCGGCACTGAAGCTTTCTTT.

V gene TRBV6-2 or TRBV6-3 combines with J gene TRBJ2-1, with TRBD1 matching over 8 bases. The germline V gene encodes CDR1 MNHEY and CDR2 SVGEGT. With 0 bases clipped from V and 9 bases from J, the junction kept 7 bases outside the gene matches. CDR3 length: 15 amino acids. CDR3 protein: CASSYSRTGKAEQFF. The CDR3 DNA sequence: TGTGCCAGCAGTTACTCGAGGACAGGGAAGGCTGAGCAGTTCTTC.

The V and J genes are TRBV11-3 and TRBJ2-7; unclear D gene. V lost 4 bases and J 7 bases, leaving 11 bases between the germline ends. This CDR3 has 12 amino acids. CDR1 is SGHNT and CDR2 is YENEEA in the germline V gene. DNA for the CDR3: TGTGCCAGCAGCTCCCGGGTTGGGGAGCAGTACTTC. Protein sequence: CASSSRVGEQYF.

The chain couples TRBV28 to TRBJ1-3; a possible D gene is TRBD1 (5 bases). This CDR3 is built from 17 residues. Trimming stripped 7 bases from V and 4 bases from J, with 23 bases between. In germline, CDR1 is MDHEN, CDR2 SYDVKM. The CDR3, as DNA: TGTGCCAGCATCCCAATGGGACTTCGGTCGAAGGGAAACACCATATATTTT. Translating gives CASIPMGLRSKGNTIYF.

This chain links TRBV6-1 with TRBJ1-2, with 8 bases identical to TRBD1. The germline CDR1 and CDR2 sequences are MNHNS and SASEGT. With 3 bases clipped from V and 1 base from J, the junction kept 7 bases outside the gene matches. This CDR3 spans 16 amino acids. The CDR3 nucleotides read TGTGCCAGCAGTGATGTTAACAGGGGGTATAACTATGGCTACACCTTC. It translates to CASSDVNRGYNYGYTF.

This chain joins TRBV4-1 and TRBJ2-6; D is perhaps TRBD2 (6 bases). Germline-derived CDR1 and CDR2 are MGHRA and YSYEKL. There are 18 residues in the CDR3. V was shortened by 1 base and J by 0 bases, with 13 bases between the two germline ends. The CDR3: CASSQVEGLGSGANVLTF. The CDR3 coding sequence is TGCGCCAGCAGCCAAGTGGAGGGACTGGGCTCTGGGGCCAACGTCCTGACTTTC.

This chain connects TRBV24-1 to TRBJ1-5; the D gene is possibly TRBD1 (6 bases). The CDR3 is 14 amino acids. With 5 bases removed from V and 11 bases from J, the gap between germline ends came to 18 bases. Germline V gene lookup returns CDR1 KGHDR and CDR2 SFDVKD. The CDR3 DNA sequence: TGTGCCACCAGTGGCGGGCCAGGGGATCGGACCCAGCATTTT. Residues: CATSGGPGDRTQHF.

J is TRBJ1-1 and V is TRBV3-1 (or the pseudogene TRBV3-2); possible D gene TRBD1, 5 bases. The germline CDR1 and CDR2 sequences are LGHDT and YNNKEL (reference sequence). V was trimmed by 5 bases and J by 1 base, leaving 11 bases between them. The CDR3 sequence is 14 residues long. This CDR3 reads CASSSHGANTEAFF. CDR3 sequence (DNA): TGTGCCAGCAGCTCTCATGGGGCGAACACTGAAGCTTTCTTT.

The rearrangement joins TRBV19 to TRBJ1-4, with 8 bases identical to TRBD1. J lost 8 bases, V lost 7 bases, and 15 bases had no gene match. The germline V gene has CDR1 LNHDA and CDR2 SQIVND (reference sequence). This CDR3 spans 16 amino acids. The CDR3 loop is CASTLFTDRVEEKLFF. The CDR3 DNA is TGTGCCAGTACCCTCTTTACGGACAGGGTGGAGGAAAAACTGTTTTTT.

The J gene is TRBJ2-1, the V gene TRBV19, with 8 bases matching TRBD1. V gave up 7 bases and J gave up 2 bases; unmatched junction bases: 7. Germline V CDR1 and CDR2: LNHDA, SQIVND (reference sequence). The CDR3 has 15 residues. This CDR3 reads CASNTGTGTYNEQFF. The DNA for the CDR3 is TGTGCCAGTAATACCGGGACAGGCACCTACAATGAGCAGTTCTTC.

This chain joins TRBV2 and TRBJ2-5; maybe TRBD2 (6 bases). CDR1 and CDR2 (germline): SNHLY, FYNNEI. The V end lost 5 bases, the J end lost 1 base, and 14 bases lay between the germline ends. The CDR3 runs 15 residues. Here the CDR3 DNA reads TGTGCCAGCAGTCTACACATGGGAGGCCAAGAGACCCAGTACTTC. Amino acid sequence: CASSLHMGGQETQYF.

The V gene is TRBV6-5, the J gene TRBJ2-1, with 10 bases matching TRBD1. Germline values: CDR1 MNHEY, CDR2 SVGAGI. V trimming: 5 bases; J trimming: 3 bases; junction bases outside the gene matches: 4. There are 15 residues in the CDR3. The CDR3, as DNA: TGTGCCAGCAGTCGGACAGGGGGGAACTACAATGAGCAGTTCTTC. It translates to CASSRTGGNYNEQFF.

V and J are TRBV2 and TRBJ1-5; 8 bases match TRBD1. Per the germline V gene, CDR1 is SNHLY and CDR2 is FYNNEI. With 10 bases clipped from V and 0 bases from J, the junction kept 14 bases outside the gene matches. There are 17 residues in the CDR3. DNA of the CDR3: TGTGCCACCGGGGGAACAGGGGGAGGAAATAGCAATCAGCCCCAGCATTTT. It specifies CATGGTGGGNSNQPQHF.

As for this clone: No DNA is shown, since the ends of the CDR3 on it are uncertain; the CDR3 is the one TCRdb lists. The chain employs TRBV28 and TRBJ1-2; TRBD1, the table's D call, was not compared with the DNA. From germline, CDR1 is MDHEN and CDR2 SYDVKM. The CDR3 length is 17 residues, termini included. The CDR3 is CASSSSWTGFANYGYTF.

This clone was recorded a few times. The chain is built from TRBV2 and TRBJ1-1; D is unresolved. Germline CDR1 is SNHLY and CDR2 is FYNNEI. Trimming pared 1 base from V and 4 bases from J, leaving 10 bases between. This CDR3 has 14 residues. The CDR3 spells CASSEGRVGTEAFF. The CDR3 bases are TGTGCCAGCAGTGAAGGGAGGGTTGGCACTGAAGCTTTCTTT.

The V and J genes are TRBV5-4 and TRBJ2-7, with a weak D call TRBD2 (6 bases). This CDR3 spans 14 amino acids. Trimming pared 2 bases from V and 0 bases from J, leaving 9 bases between. In germline, CDR1 is SGHNT, CDR2 YYREEE (reference sequence). The CDR3 sequence: CASSLGGNSYEQYF. In DNA form, the CDR3 reads TGTGCCAGCAGCTTAGGCGGGAACTCCTACGAGCAGTACTTC.

V and J are TRBV28 and TRBJ1-2; 10 nucleotides agree with TRBD1. Germline CDR1 MDHEN, CDR2 SYDVKM. This CDR3 is 18 amino acids long. Losses at the gene ends were 3 bases for V and 7 bases for J; bases not matched to a gene: 17. CDR3 amino acids: CASSFPFGWTGGGVGYTF. CDR3 nucleotides: TGTGCCAGCAGTTTCCCCTTCGGATGGACAGGGGGAGGAGTTGGCTACACCTTC.

The rearrangement joins TRBV19 to TRBJ2-6; D perhaps matches TRBD1 (5 bases). The CDR3 sequence is 17 residues long. Trimming removed 5 bases at V and 4 bases at J, with 18 bases between. The germline V gene encodes CDR1 LNHDA and CDR2 SQIVND (reference sequence). In DNA form, the CDR3 reads TGTGCCAGTAGTCCGTCGGCCAGGGCGACGGGGGCCAACGTCCTGACTTTC. Its protein product is CASSPSARATGANVLTF.

J is TRBJ2-2 and V is TRBV5-5, with 11 positions matching TRBD1. Germline V gives CDR1 SGHKS, CDR2 YYEKEE (reference sequence). This CDR3 is built from 17 residues. Trimming took 4 bases from V and 7 from J; bases not matched to a gene: 12. CDR3 nucleotides: TGTGCCAGCAGCCCAACTACCGGGACAGGGGGTTTCGGGGAGCTGTTTTTT. Translating gives CASSPTTGTGGFGELFF.

The chain joins TRBV5-4 to TRBJ1-2; 8 bases align to TRBD1. Trimming removed 4 bases from V and 5 bases from J; junction bases left unmatched: 16. The germline V gene encodes CDR1 SGHNT and CDR2 YYREEE (reference sequence). CDR3 length: 17 amino acids. This CDR3 is CASSPDGGQAYSYGYTF. CDR3 in DNA: TGTGCCAGCAGCCCGGATGGGGGACAGGCCTATTCGTATGGCTACACCTTC.

The V and J genes are TRBV5-1 and TRBJ2-7, with 14 bases that match TRBD2. V lost 0 bases to trimming and J lost 2 bases; unmatched junction nucleotides: 4. CDR3 length: 17 residues. Germline V gene data show CDR1 as SGHRS and CDR2 as YFSETQ. The CDR3 is CASSLGLAGGPAYEQYF. For the CDR3, the DNA is TGCGCCAGCAGCTTGGGACTAGCGGGAGGGCCGGCCTACGAGCAGTACTTC.

V and J are TRBV4-1 and TRBJ2-1; 11 nucleotides align to TRBD2. The CDR3 is 16 amino acids. Germline CDR1 is MGHRA and CDR2 is YSYEKL. The trim removed 0 bases at V and 7 bases at J, leaving 5 bases unmatched. Here the CDR3 reads CASSQDNSGRGNEQFF. The CDR3 nucleotides are TGCGCCAGCAGCCAAGATAATAGCGGGAGGGGGAATGAGCAGTTCTTC.